Listed below are T cell receptor beta chains from one sample, sequenced in a study of shared clonotypes between healthy human individuals. TCRdb keeps only in-frame clones here, not all; method: immunoSEQ multiplex PCR. Altogether about 2 million clones are present, around 96% being singletons, with the ten largest covering roughly 1.1%. Sample: naive CD8+ T cells sorted from blood. All receptors come from a man aged 18 to 35 in good health. Both conserved end residues are part of each CDR3. Each record gives: V gene, J gene, clone size, D gene, CDR3 DNA, CDR3 protein. The D gene is left open where the match is weak. Clone size appears in some rows only: once, few, many, or a class for an expanded clone.

>TRBV10-3|TRBJ2-7|-|-
TGTGCCATCAGTGAGTCCCACAGAATACACGAGCAGTACTTC
CAISESHRIHEQYF
>TRBV11-2|TRBJ1-4|-|-
TGTGCCAGCAGCTTAGTATTCGGTCAGGGGACTAATGAAAAACTGTTTTTT
CASSLVFGQGTNEKLFF
>TRBV5-1|TRBJ1-1|-|TRBD1
TGCGCCAGCAGCGAAGGGACAGGGGGCGGAAGGAACACTGAAGCTTTCTTT
CASSEGTGGGRNTEAFF
>TRBV5-1|TRBJ1-1|once|-
TGCGCCAGCAGCTTGGCCCTGATCCCGAACACTGAAGCTTTCTTT
CASSLALIPNTEAFF
>TRBV7-9|TRBJ2-7|-|-
TGTGCCAGCAGCTTAGGCGGCCCCTACGAGCAGTACTTC
CASSLGGPYEQYF
>TRBV7-9|TRBJ1-1|-|-
TGTGCCAGCAGCTTTGCCCTAAGCGGCACTGAAGCTTTCTTT
CASSFALSGTEAFF
>TRBV10-3|TRBJ1-1|-|-
TGTGCCATCAGTGAGCCGTCGAACACTGAAGCTTTCTTT
CAISEPSNTEAFF
>TRBV5-4|TRBJ2-3|-|-
TGTGCCAGCCACAGCTGGATAGGGCTTGAAGATACGCAGTATTTT
CASHSWIGLEDTQYF
>TRBV28|TRBJ2-7|-|-
TGTGCCAGCAGTTTGGGGAGACTATGGGGGGCCCTTACCTACGAGCAGTACTTC
CASSLGRLWGALTYEQYF
>TRBV19|TRBJ1-6|few|-
TGTGCCAGTAGCTCACCCCCACCAAATTCACCCCTCCACTTT
CASSSPPPNSPLHF
>TRBV10-3|TRBJ1-1|-|-
TGTGCCACACAAGTGAACACTGAAGCTTTCTTT
CATQVNTEAFF
>TRBV28|TRBJ1-2|-|-
TGTGCCACGCTAGGACGGGATCGCTATGGCTACACCTTC
CATLGRDRYGYTF
>TRBV7-6|TRBJ1-1|-|-
TGTGCCAGCAGCCCTCAGGGTGCTGAAGCTTTCTTT
CASSPQGAEAFF
>TRBV19|TRBJ2-1|once|-
TGTGCCAGTACCAGCGGACTCTACAATGAGCAGTTCTTC
CASTSGLYNEQFF
>TRBV4-1|TRBJ1-2|-|-
TGCGCCAGCAGCCAAGGGTCCGGGACGGCCCTCTATGGCTACACCTTC
CASSQGSGTALYGYTF
>TRBV4-1|TRBJ2-1|-|-
TGCGCCAGCAGCCGGAACCTAGGCAGCGATGAGCAGTTCTTC
CASSRNLGSDEQFF
>TRBV7-9|TRBJ2-3|-|-
TGTGCCAGCAGCCGAACAGCCGCAGATACGCAGTATTTT
CASSRTAADTQYF
>TRBV7-9|TRBJ1-2|few|-
TGTGCCAGCAGCTTATCAGATCGGGAAGGGAACTATGGCTACACCTTC
CASSLSDREGNYGYTF
>TRBV2|TRBJ2-7|-|TRBD1
TGTGCCAGCACCCGGACAGGCCCGACCTACGAGCAGTACTTC
CASTRTGPTYEQYF
>TRBV6-5|TRBJ2-2|-|TRBD1
TGTGCCAGCAGTCGACAGGGCCCCACCGGGGAGCTGTTTTTT
CASSRQGPTGELFF
>TRBV5-6|TRBJ1-1|-|TRBD1
TGTGCCAGCAGCGGTTTAACAGGGGGCGTCATGAACACTGAAGCTTTCTTT
CASSGLTGGVMNTEAFF
>TRBV5-4|TRBJ1-1|once|-
TGTGCCAGCAGCTCAAAGGAATGGGGGGGCGTTGCTTTCTTT
CASSSKEWGGVAFF
>TRBV19|TRBJ1-1|-|-
TGTGCCAGTAGTGTAGGAGACAACACTGAAGCTTTCTTT
CASSVGDNTEAFF
>TRBV9|TRBJ2-7|-|-
TGTGCCAGCAGCGTAGGAGGGTATGGGGAGCAGTACTTC
CASSVGGYGEQYF
>TRBV27|TRBJ2-3|-|-
TGTGCCAGCTTACACAGGTCCCCCTCCACAGATACGCAGTATTTT
CASLHRSPSTDTQYF
>TRBV6-5|TRBJ1-1|-|-
TGTGCCAGCGCCCCCGGCATCCAGGGGAACACTGAAGCTTTCTTT
CASAPGIQGNTEAFF
>TRBV5-4|TRBJ2-7|-|TRBD2
TGTGCCAGCAGTCCCGGGACTACCTACGAGCAGTACTTC
CASSPGTTYEQYF
>TRBV6-1|TRBJ2-7|once|-
TGTGCCAGCAGTGAAGGCACAGGGCCCAACTACGAGCAGTACTTC
CASSEGTGPNYEQYF
>TRBV14|TRBJ2-1|-|TRBD2
TGTGCCAGCAGCCCCTGGGCGGGAGAGTCCTACAATGAGCAGTTCTTC
CASSPWAGESYNEQFF
>TRBV29-1|TRBJ2-5|-|-
TGCAGCGTTGGGCAAGAGACCCAGTACTTC
CSVGQETQYF
>TRBV7-9|TRBJ2-1|-|TRBD1
TGTGCCAGCAGCTGGAGGGCAGGGGGCGAGGGTGAGCAGTTCTTC
CASSWRAGGEGEQFF
>TRBV28|TRBJ1-5|-|-
TGTGCCAGCAGCAACCCCGGGAACTTCAATCAGCCCCAGCATTTT
CASSNPGNFNQPQHF
>TRBV5-6|TRBJ2-7|-|-
TGTGCCAGCAGACCGGAGTCGCCTCCCGAGCAGTACTTC
CASRPESPPEQYF
>TRBV27|TRBJ2-5|-|-
TGTGCCAGCAGTTTATCCCAACTAGCAGAGACCCAGTACTTC
CASSLSQLAETQYF
>TRBV4-1|TRBJ1-2|-|-
TGCGCCAGCAGCCGAAATACCGGTCCAAATGGCTACACCTTC
CASSRNTGPNGYTF
>TRBV7-9|TRBJ2-1|-|-
TGTGCCAGCAGCTTTACGGGCCTAGGGGGATCCTACAATGAGCAGTTCTTC
CASSFTGLGGSYNEQFF
>TRBV5-1|TRBJ2-1|-|TRBD1
TGCGCCAGCAGCTACGGGACAGAAAGCAATGAGCAGTTCTTC
CASSYGTESNEQFF
>TRBV7-9|TRBJ2-7|-|TRBD1
TGTGCCAGCAGCCCAGTGGACAGGGGGGACTACGAGCAGTACTTC
CASSPVDRGDYEQYF